A selection of T cell receptor beta chains follows, all from one sample in a study of CD4 T cells in relation to SARS-CoV-2 and coronaviruses. These receptors are not linked to any known antigen. Assay used: immunoSEQ multiplex PCR; TCRdb lists only in-frame clones, some missing. The sample consists of tens of thousands of clones, around three quarters of them appearing once. The specimen sequenced was CD4+ T cells from PBMCs, cultured in vitro. These receptors came from a human donor in good health. The CDR3 runs from the conserved cysteine through the conserved F or W. The D gene is left open where the match is weak. Size is stated for part of the rows, as once, few or many counts, or as a class when the clone is expanded.

d_call	v_call	j_call	cdr3_length	clone_size	cdr3_nt	cdr3_aa
TRBD1	TRBV6-2/TRBV6-3	TRBJ2-1	13	NA	TGTGCCAGCAGTTACGGCAGGGGGCATGAGCAGTTCTTC	CASSYGRGHEQFF
NA	TRBV19	TRBJ1-6	15	NA	TGTGCCAGTAGAAGGGACATCTCCTATAATTCACCCCTCCACTTT	CASRRDISYNSPLHF
NA	TRBV14	TRBJ1-2	20	NA	TGTGCCAGCAGCCAAGACGGTGTTCCGGGAAGGGGCCGGCTTAGGTATGGCTACACCTTC	CASSQDGVPGRGRLRYGYTF
NA	TRBV14	TRBJ2-4	13	NA	TGTGCCAGCAGCTCCCGACAGAAGGACATTCAGTACTTC	CASSSRQKDIQYF
NA	TRBV7-7	TRBJ2-1	16	NA	TGTGCCAGCAGCTTGTCGGGACCGAGCTCCTACAATGAGCAGTTCTTC	CASSLSGPSSYNEQFF
NA	TRBV2	TRBJ1-2	12	NA	TGTGCCACCTCCGGGACTAACTATGGCTACACCTTC	CATSGTNYGYTF
NA	TRBV9	TRBJ2-2	16	NA	TGTGCCAGCAGCGTAGACGGGGCGGCTAACACCGGGGAGCTGTTTTTT	CASSVDGAANTGELFF
NA	TRBV27	TRBJ2-6	15	NA	TGTGCCAGCCGCCCCAGGGGCTCTGGGGCCAACGTCCTGACTTTC	CASRPRGSGANVLTF
NA	TRBV2	TRBJ2-2	13	NA	TGTGCCAGCAGTGAGACAAGGAGCGGGGAGCTGTTTTTT	CASSETRSGELFF
NA	TRBV5-6	TRBJ1-1	12	NA	TGTGCCAGCAGCTTGGGATCCCGGGCAGCTTTCTTT	CASSLGSRAAFF
NA	TRBV6-6	TRBJ1-2	15	NA	TGTGCCAGCAGTTACTCGTTGAAAAAGGCAGATGGCTACACCTTC	CASSYSLKKADGYTF
NA	TRBV19	TRBJ2-2	12	NA	TGTGCCAGTACCACGATTTATGGGGAGCTGTTTTTT	CASTTIYGELFF
NA	TRBV9	TRBJ1-1	17	few	TGTGCCAGCAGCGTAGAGGGGGGGACCTACTCGAACACTGAAGCTTTCTTT	CASSVEGGTYSNTEAFF
TRBD2	TRBV7-2	TRBJ2-7	13	NA	TGTGCCAGCAGGCTAGCGGGGGAATACGAGCAGTACTTC	CASRLAGEYEQYF
NA	TRBV30	TRBJ1-6	16	once	TGTGCCTGGAGTTTCCAAACAGCGGGATATAATTCACCCCTCCACTTT	CAWSFQTAGYNSPLHF
NA	TRBV6-2/TRBV6-3	TRBJ1-1	12	NA	TGTGCCAGCAGTCGTGGGGGCACTGAAGCTTTCTTT	CASSRGGTEAFF
NA	TRBV5-1	TRBJ2-1	15	NA	TGCGCCAGCAGCTTAGCCTCACGCTCCTACAATGAGCAGTTCTTC	CASSLASRSYNEQFF
NA	TRBV2	TRBJ2-7	15	once	TGTGCCAGCAGTGAAGCGCTAACGAACTCCTACGAGCAGTACTTC	CASSEALTNSYEQYF
TRBD2	TRBV3-1/TRBV3-2	TRBJ2-1	17	NA	TGTGCCAGCAGCCTCCTTTCGGTAGCGGGAGGGGGAAATGAGCAGTTCTTC	CASSLLSVAGGGNEQFF
NA	TRBV6-2/TRBV6-3	TRBJ2-7	12	once	TGTGCCAGCAGCCTCAGCTCCTACGAGCAGTACTTC	CASSLSSYEQYF
NA	TRBV2	TRBJ1-5	14	NA	TGTGCCAGCAGTGAAGGGGTAGGGTATCAGCCCCAGCATTTT	CASSEGVGYQPQHF
NA	TRBV5-1	TRBJ1-1	17	once	TGCGCCAGCAGCCCCGACGGCTTCGGCCTCCCTGACACTGAAGCTTTCTTT	CASSPDGFGLPDTEAFF
NA	TRBV6-5	TRBJ2-3	13	NA	TGTGCCAGCAGTAGCCCGTCCCACGGCTCTCAGTATTTT	CASSSPSHGSQYF
NA	TRBV7-9	TRBJ2-5	14	few	TGTGCCAGCAGCTCCTCGGGGTTCGGAGAGACCCAGTACTTC	CASSSSGFGETQYF
NA	TRBV18	TRBJ2-3	14	NA	TGTGCCAGCTCACCCGAAAGGGTACAGGGTACGCAGTATTTT	CASSPERVQGTQYF
TRBD2	TRBV9	TRBJ2-3	16	NA	TGTGCCAGCAGCGTAGGGGAGGGAGGGGCCCTGGTCACGCAGTATTTT	CASSVGEGGALVTQYF
TRBD1	TRBV10-3	TRBJ2-7	12	NA	TGTGCCATCAGTGAGCAGGGGGTCGAGCAGTACTTC	CAISEQGVEQYF
NA	TRBV7-9	TRBJ1-2	14	once	TGTGCCAGCAGCTTAGTCTCCCCAGGGTATGGCTACACCTTC	CASSLVSPGYGYTF
NA	TRBV19	TRBJ2-1	16	NA	TGTGCCAGTAGTATAGTAGGGGTAGGGACATACAATGAGCAGTTCTTC	CASSIVGVGTYNEQFF
NA	TRBV7-9	TRBJ1-1	10	few	TGTGCCATTGGGGGCATTGAAGCTTTCTTT	CAIGGIEAFF
TRBD2	TRBV7-2	TRBJ2-7	15	NA	TGTGCCAGCAGCTCCGGTAGCGGGTACATCTACGAGCAGTACTTC	CASSSGSGYIYEQYF
NA	TRBV19	TRBJ2-2	13	NA	TGTGCCAGTAGTATAGAAGAGGCCGGGGAGCTGTTTTTT	CASSIEEAGELFF
NA	TRBV14	TRBJ2-7	16	NA	TGTGCCAGCAGCCAAGTGGTCGGGGCACAATCCTACGAGCAGTACTTC	CASSQVVGAQSYEQYF
NA	TRBV28	TRBJ2-2	14	NA	TGTGCCAGCAGTTTGGGCCAGTACACCGGGGAGCTGTTTTTT	CASSLGQYTGELFF
TRBD1	TRBV5-1	TRBJ2-5	18	NA	TGCGCCAGCAGCTCGGGGACAGGGGGCGGCGGGGAACAAGAGACCCAGTACTTC	CASSSGTGGGGEQETQYF
NA	TRBV28	TRBJ1-4	15	NA	TGTGCCAGCAGTACAAGGACGGGGTCGGGGGAAAAACTGTTTTTT	CASSTRTGSGEKLFF
NA	TRBV25-1	TRBJ2-7	12	NA	TGTGCCAGCAGTTTGGGGGACTACGAGCAGTACTTC	CASSLGDYEQYF
NA	TRBV5-1	TRBJ1-5	13	NA	TGCGCCAGCAGCTTGGTTGGATACCAGCCCCAGCATTTT	CASSLVGYQPQHF
NA	TRBV7-2	TRBJ1-2	15	NA	TGTGCCAGCAGCTTAGCGGGCGACAGGAGCCGGGGCTACACCTTC	CASSLAGDRSRGYTF
NA	TRBV4-3	TRBJ1-2	14	few	TGCGCCAGCAGCCAAGATGTAGGCTTGGGTGGCTACACCTTC	CASSQDVGLGGYTF
TRBD2	TRBV9	TRBJ2-1	15	few	TGTGCCAGCAGTCCTGCAGCGGGAGTTGGTAATGAGCAGTTCTTC	CASSPAAGVGNEQFF
NA	TRBV6-5	TRBJ1-3	15	once	TGTGCCAGCAGCCGGGGGGCGCTCTCTGGAAACACCATATATTTT	CASSRGALSGNTIYF
NA	TRBV7-9	TRBJ1-2	15	NA	TGTGCCAGCACCCCGCCGAGCCTGGGGGCTGGGGGCTACACCTTC	CASTPPSLGAGGYTF